This TCR beta chain is drawn from a study of blood T cell repertoires in COVID-19. Study-wide context: Samples taken during acute and convalescent COVID-19 were collected in the United States, Italy and Spain. T cells, B-cell-depleted T cells, or PBMCs provided the cDNA or gDNA that served as material.

Participant reports of clinical history set cohort assignment. Symptom resolution, clearance, or two negative PCRs marked donors in Cohort 3 as recovered. Profiled with immunoSEQ multiplex PCR; TCRdb holds only in-frame clones, not every one. In the table there are around 140,000 clones, about three quarters of which are singletons. V lost 3 bases and J lost 0, with 6 bases in between. CDR1 is SGHTA and CDR2 is FQGTGA in the germline V gene. The CDR3 has 14 residues. This TCR was recovered from a woman between 50 and 59 years old who had recovered from COVID-19. The sequenced material came from PBMCs or T cells enriched from blood (not recorded which). This chain joins TRBV7-3 and TRBJ1-3; no clear D gene. For the CDR3, the DNA is TGTGCCAGCAGCTTGGGCAACTCTGGAAACACCATATATTTT. Its protein product is CASSLGNSGNTIYF.